Included here is one T cell receptor beta chain sequence, with context. This clonotype appeared a few times. What antigen it recognizes has not been identified. One base away there is no much larger clone; base qualities are not given. This sample is part of a study of blood T cells in healthy people across ages (dated by TCRdb to between 2014 and 2016). Regarding the research as a whole: In model experiments, template switching captured roughly one uniquely barcoded TCR beta cDNA molecule for every two T cells. Donors were grouped into four age groups: young (average approximately 15 years), middle-aged (less than 40), aged (approximately 67) and long-lived (around 80). The study measured age-related changes in TCR beta repertoire diversity using deep sequencing normalized with unique cDNA molecular identifiers. Two additional independent replicas of 1 million unique cDNA reads from the same blood draw were analyzed for two donors (one aged 18 to 30 and one aged 80 or older).

Study-wide conclusions, independent of this receptor: Compared with the aged group, the long-lived group had more naive CD4+ T cells, fewer expanded clones and increased TCR diversity, suggesting age selection. The CMV infection status of donors was not known, potentially confounding age-related changes in expanded clonotypes. Bulk unsorted PBMC profiling prevented conclusive comparison of naive and antigen-experienced compartments. A strong correlation was found between observed TCR beta diversity and the percentage of naive T cells measured by flow cytometry. Observed TCR beta diversity per million T cells fell roughly linearly with age, and a significant reduction was already apparent by age approximately 41. Estimates of total diversity based on one million sequenced T cells were considered lower bounds and underestimates.

Donors were 30 to 45 systemically healthy Caucasian individuals from Russia aged roughly 6 to 95 years. Roughly 10 milliliters of peripheral blood were drawn from each donor into EDTA-treated Vacutainer tubes. PBMCs were isolated by Ficoll-Paque density-gradient centrifugation, with at least 7 million obtained per sample. Total RNA was extracted from PBMCs with Trizol reagent, with at least 5.5 micrograms obtained per sample. For every donor, flow cytometry on a PBMC aliquot measured the percentage of naive CD45RAhigh/CD27high T cells. The library was made by 5' RACE. These reads were obtained on an Illumina HiSeq 2500. A second roughly 7 to 11 cycle PCR used a sample-barcoded 5' primer and a J-beta primer mix. A unique molecular identifier was introduced onto each TCR beta cDNA molecule by a template-switch 5' adaptor carrying 12 random nucleotides. Each sample yielded at least 2.5 million CDR3-containing paired-end reads. The Mint cDNA synthesis kit, primed by a TRBC-specific oligonucleotide, was used to synthesize first-strand cDNA from all RNA. Following uracil-DNA glycosylase treatment, all cDNA underwent a first 18-cycle PCR with the universal primers M1SS and BC2_uni_R. In the authors' own workflow: For normalization, 1 million high-quality reads were randomly selected from each sample, with every read carrying a distinct molecular identifier. Reads sharing molecular identifiers were discarded rather than binned into consensus sequences. MiTCR, run with a Q25 quality threshold and the strictest error-elimination algorithm, handled CDR3 identification, clonotype clustering and error correction. A nonparametric unseen species model with Euler transformation was used to estimate lower-bound total TCR beta diversity. Starting from the raw public reads, TCRdb applied fastp trimming at Q25, assembled clones with MiXCR and retained in-frame beta chains. Entries are consolidated by CDR3 protein sequence, retaining the most common genes and DNA. TCRdb assigned the V and J calls; the authors' analysis was not used. This sample gives around 780,000 distinct CDR3 sequences in total; around a quarter of them show up just once. The ten largest clones capture 3% of the sample.

Between the V and J ends, shortened by 6 bases and 5 bases respectively, the junction contains 16 bases. There are 13 amino acids in the CDR3, from cysteine to phenylalanine inclusive. Only the CDR3 DNA stays, 39 bases, in frame from base 1. As encoded in the germline V gene (reference sequence), CDR1 is DFQATT while CDR2 is SNEGSKA. This same sample was also part of a study on T cells of mothers and their children. As the second publication notes: Nine systemically healthy Caucasian individuals served as donors, namely three mothers together with their six children. cDNA synthesis consumed the entire amount of extracted RNA, loaded at approximately 1.6 ug RNA in each 15 ul reaction. Sample barcodes and 2-4 random nucleotides were added via the M1S primer in the second PCR. Over 9 million TCR beta CDR3 reads were obtained for each mother, and 2.7 million or so reads were obtained for each child. In both related and unrelated pairs, thymic selection shapes the output of TCR recombination in a similar way, with inherited differences having only a minor effect. Normalized repertoire overlap was always slightly but never significantly higher in related than unrelated mother-child pairs. No persistent microchimeric T cell clones were detected, at a sensitivity of approximately 100 clones per million clonotypes. The study used deep NGS to compare TCR beta repertoires of mothers and children, seeking features distinguishing related mother-child pairs from unrelated individuals. Mothers averaged 40 +/- 4 years of age and children averaged roughly 12 +/- 4 years. After adapter ligation was performed with NEBNext reagents, the libraries were sequenced on an Illumina HiSeq 2000 with 100+100 nt paired-end reads. To prevent cross-contamination, the mother and child libraries were prepared a month apart and were sequenced in separate runs. Between roughly 450,000 and 2,000,000 distinct TCR beta clonotypes were identified per donor. Naive TCR beta clonotypes were estimated from low-frequency clonotypes matched to each donor's FACS-determined naive share, without sorting.

This chain joins TRBV20-1 to TRBJ2-5, with TRBD2 perhaps the D gene, on 5 matching bases. Sequencing used blood. The sequence came from a boy between 10 and 17 years old in good health. Here the CDR3 is given as CSALLGPPETQYF. The base sequence is TGCAGTGCGTTACTAGGGCCCCCGGAGACCCAGTACTTC.